One and the same sample provided the 9 T cell receptor beta chains below, sequenced in a study of Graves' ophthalmopathy and Graves' hyperthyroidism. TCR beta CDR3 amplification used RNA transcripts. The first-round RT-PCR employed HTBI primers together with the Qiagen OneStep RT-PCR kit. A multiplex PCR was then performed as the second round. MiXCR, run by TCRdb on the multiplex PCR reads, gives a single entry per CDR3 protein. This table has hundreds of thousands of distinct CDR3 sequences, over 40% appearing once. Sequenced material: peripheral blood. The receptors come from an adult man with Graves' ophthalmopathy.

In DNA form, the CDR3 reads TGTGCCATCAGTGCCGCGACTAGCGGGACTCCAGATACGCAGTACTTC. Its translation: CAISAATSGTPDTQYF. The rearrangement joins TRBV10-3 to TRBJ2-7; TRBD2 matches 11 bases. V lost 4 bases and J lost 9; bases outside the gene matches: 14. There are 16 residues in the CDR3. Germline-derived CDR1 and CDR2 are ENHRY and SYGVKD.

As for this clonotype: Relative to the germline gene, one junction end is altered; a read error may explain this. This rearrangement joins TRBV2 to TRBJ2-7; TRBD1 matches 7 bases. This CDR3 is built from 13 residues. Per the germline V gene, CDR1 is SNHLY and CDR2 is FYNNEI. The CDR3 reads CASRGTISYEQYF. The CDR3 coding sequence is TGCGCCAGCAGGGGGACAATCTCCTACGAGCAGTACTTC.

This chain joins TRBV4-1 and TRBJ1-2, with 9 nucleotides matching TRBD1. Trimming took 1 base from V and 2 from J; bases not matched to a gene: 8. Germline V gene sequence: CDR1 MGHRA, CDR2 YSYEKL. The CDR3 sequence is 17 residues long. CDR3 DNA sequence: TGCGCCAGCAGCCAAGTTCTGACAGGGGGTCGGAACTATGGCTACACCTTC. This translates into CASSQVLTGGRNYGYTF.

The J gene is TRBJ2-3, the V gene TRBV25-1; D is unresolved. The germline CDR1 and CDR2 sequences are MGHDK and SYGVNS. The CDR3 consists of 14 residues. The ends were cut back, 5 bases at V and 2 bases at J, with 11 bases in the middle. The CDR3 is CASSYVLDTDTQYF. The CDR3 nucleotides are TGTGCCAGCAGTTACGTCCTAGACACAGATACGCAGTATTTT.

This clonotype was picked up a small number of times. This chain joins TRBV6-5 and TRBJ1-3, with D possibly TRBD1 on 5 matching bases. Germline V CDR1 and CDR2: MNHEY, SVGAGI. The CDR3 has 17 residues. V was cut by 5 bases and J by 2 bases, with 19 bases left in between. The CDR3 here is CASSVNVQGSTGNTIYF. CDR3 nucleotides: TGTGCCAGCAGTGTTAACGTTCAGGGATCCACTGGAAACACCATATATTTT.

The chain is built from TRBV29-1 and TRBJ1-5; D is perhaps TRBD1 (5 bases). V was shortened by 6 bases and J by 0 bases, with 12 bases between the two germline ends. The CDR3 consists of 14 residues. Germline V gives CDR1 SQVTM, CDR2 ANQGSEA. CDR3 DNA sequence: TGCAGCGTCGACCAGGGTATTAGCAATCAGCCCCAGCATTTT. Its protein is CSVDQGISNQPQHF. The full variable domain, its missing parts supplied by reference TRBV29-1 and TRBJ1-5, is SAVISQKPSRDICQRGTSLTIQCQVDSQVTMMFWYRQQPGQSLTLIATANQGSEATYESGFVIDKFPISRPNLTFSTLTVSNMSPEDSSIYLCSVDQGISNQPQHFGDGTRLSIL.

This clonotype was seen many times. The V and J genes are TRBV29-1 and TRBJ1-1; no reliable D call. CDR1 SQVTM and CDR2 ANQGSEA come from the germline V gene. Trimming left V 6 bases short and J 11 bases short, with 22 bases between. This CDR3 has 13 residues. The CDR3 DNA reads as TGCAGCGTCGTCAGCCTCGTGAGCTCTTTGGCTTTCTTT. Its protein product is CSVVSLVSSLAFF. Using reference TRBV29-1 and TRBJ1-1 for the parts outside the CDR3, the full variable domain is SAVISQKPSRDICQRGTSLTIQCQVDSQVTMMFWYRQQPGQSLTLIATANQGSEATYESGFVIDKFPISRPNLTFSTLTVSNMSPEDSSIYLCSVVSLVSSLAFFGQGTRLTVV.

In its sample, this clonotype was seen many times. This chain joins TRBV4-2 and TRBJ1-2; D is uncertain. The germline CDR1 and CDR2 sequences are LGHNA and YNFKEQ. This CDR3 contains 12 residues. V dropped 3 bases and J dropped 3 bases, with 5 bases sitting between them. CDR3 loop: CASSHRDYGYTF. In nucleotides, the CDR3 is TGTGCCAGCAGCCACCGGGACTATGGCTACACCTTC.

The chain recombines TRBV25-1 with TRBJ1-5; 7 bases match TRBD1. The CDR3 loop spans 12 amino acids. The germline V gene has CDR1 MGHDK and CDR2 SYGVNS. The CDR3 DNA sequence: TGTGCTTGGGACAGCCACAATCAGCCCCAGCATTTT. Protein: CAWDSHNQPQHF.